One sample yielded the 4 T cell receptor beta chains listed below, sequenced in a study of shared T cell receptors in the human thymus. Profiling relied on immunoSEQ multiplex PCR, and the TCRdb table lists in-frame clones only, not all of them. The sample gives hundreds of thousands of clones, more than 75% of which show up once; more than 0.009% is in the top ten. This sample also appeared in a second study, on human thymus T cells.

Sequenced: thymocytes. Source of these receptors: a boy less than two years old with a congenital heart defect.

The chain employs TRBV5-1 and TRBJ2-1; perhaps TRBD1 as D (5 bases). CDR3 length equals 18 residues. CDR1 is SGHRS and CDR2 is YFSETQ in the germline V gene. Trimming stripped 6 bases from V and 0 bases from J, with 22 bases between. DNA of the CDR3: TGCGCCAGCACCAACCCTCGGCCAGGGCACAGCTCCTACAATGAGCAGTTCTTC. It encodes CASTNPRPGHSSYNEQFF.

This clone appeared a single time. J is TRBJ2-3 and V is TRBV9, with D perhaps TRBD2 (7 bases). V was trimmed by 0 bases and J by 4 bases, leaving 27 bases between them. Germline CDR1 SGDLS, CDR2 YYNGEE. The length of the CDR3 is 20 residues. The CDR3 region has the DNA TGTGCCAGCAGCGTAGGAGTGAGTGGGGGGGCCTTAAATTCTCCAGATACGCAGTATTTT. Residues: CASSVGVSGGALNSPDTQYF.

The chain is built from TRBV28 and TRBJ1-5; 7 bases align to TRBD1. Germline loops: CDR1 MDHEN, CDR2 SYDVKM. V dropped 5 bases and J dropped 0; count of bases not matched to a gene: 19. There are 20 residues in the CDR3. CDR3 amino acids: CASSDPDWDSRSYSNQPQHF. The DNA of the CDR3 is TGTGCCAGCAGTGACCCCGATTGGGACAGCCGATCTTATAGCAATCAGCCCCAGCATTTT. Full variable domain (rest looked up from reference TRBV28 and TRBJ1-5): DVKVTQSSRYLVKRTGEKVFLECVQDMDHENMFWYRQDPGLGLRLIYFSYDVKMKEKGDIPEGYSVSREKKERFSLILESASTNQTSMYLCASSDPDWDSRSYSNQPQHFGDGTRLSIL.

The V gene is TRBV5-6, the J gene TRBJ2-4, with 9 bases that match TRBD1. The CDR3 has 18 amino acids. The trim removed 3 bases at V and 2 bases at J, leaving 12 bases unmatched. Germline V gene data show CDR1 as SGHDT and CDR2 as YYEEEE. The CDR3 protein is CASSYLPGTGKPKNIQYF. CDR3 nucleotides: TGTGCCAGCAGCTATTTGCCCGGGACAGGGAAACCCAAAAACATTCAGTACTTC.